This T cell receptor (beta chain) derives from a study of memory B cells and T cells in multiple sclerosis. General study points: Normalization was needed because clone-set size differences affected shared clonotype counts.

Concerning this clone itself: Its antigen is not known.

After stimulus-free culture, autoproliferating CFSE-dim and non-proliferating CFSE-high T cells were sequenced separately. Replicate wells were pooled after more than six days of stimulus-free culture of 5x10^7 CFSE-labeled PBMCs. PBMCs were labeled with about 0.5 uM CFSE and cultured without exogenous stimuli. The V and J ends lost 5 bases and 3 bases, in that order; junction bases with no gene match: 1. The CDR3 is 14 amino acids. The germline CDR1 and CDR2 sequences are MNHNS and SASEGT. Data came from immunoSEQ multiplex PCR; TCRdb stores just in-frame clones and leaves some out. The sample shows approximately 32,000 clones, approximately 85% of them seen only once.

Sequencing was done on a sample of PBMCs from blood kept in culture. The clonotype comes from a human donor with multiple sclerosis. The gene calls are TRBV6-1 and TRBJ2-7, with 13 nucleotides matching TRBD2. The CDR3 nucleotides are TGTGCCAGCAGTAGGACTAGCGGGAGCTACGAGCAGTACTTC. It translates to CASSRTSGSYEQYF.